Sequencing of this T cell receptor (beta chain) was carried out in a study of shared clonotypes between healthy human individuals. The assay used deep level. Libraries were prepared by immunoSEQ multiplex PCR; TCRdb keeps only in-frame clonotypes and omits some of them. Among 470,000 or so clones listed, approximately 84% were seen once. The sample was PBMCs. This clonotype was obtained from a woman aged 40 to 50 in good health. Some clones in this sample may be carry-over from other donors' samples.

CDR3 DNA sequence: TGTGCCAGCAGCACGCCACAGGGGTACTATGGCTACACCTTC. Its translation: CASSTPQGYYGYTF. The chain has TRBV11-2 and TRBJ1-2; 7 bases are shared with TRBD1. Germline CDR1 is SGHAT and CDR2 is FQNNGV. V lost 5 bases to trimming and J lost 3 bases; unmatched junction nucleotides: 6. This CDR3 spans 14 amino acids. The whole variable domain, remainder taken from reference TRBV11-2 and TRBJ1-2, is EAGVAQSPRYKIIEKRQSVAFWCNPISGHATLYWYQQILGQGPKLLIQFQNNGVVDDSQLPKDRFSAERLKGVDSTLKIQPAKLEDSAVYLCASSTPQGYYGYTFGSGTRLTVV.